One and the same sample provided the 15 T cell receptor beta chains below, sequenced in a study of T cells in women clearing cervical HPV infection. Sequenced by immunoSEQ multiplex PCR; TCRdb stores in-frame clones only, minus some. This sample contains more than 20,000 clones. The sequenced sample was blood buffy coat. These receptors were taken from a woman aged 18 to 75 with a cervical HPV16 infection that either progressed to CIN3+ or cleared (not recorded which).

On this clone: Read coverage stops 3 residues before the CDR3 terminus; the germline J gene supplies the remainder. The chain has TRBV7-9 and TRBJ1-2; 10 nucleotides align to TRBD1. The CDR3 extends over 15 amino acids. CDR1 is SEHNR and CDR2 is FQNEAQ in the germline V gene (reference sequence). The chain's CDR3 is CASSSRDRGSNDYTF. Partial CDR3 DNA: TGTGCCAGCAGCTCCCGGGACAGGGGATCCAATGAC.

A note on this clone: The CDR3 end falls 3 residues outside the read, so it is completed with the germline J gene. The chain joins TRBV15 to TRBJ1-1; D might be TRBD1 (6 bases). Germline lookup yields CDR1 LNHNV and CDR2 YYDKDF (reference sequence). CDR3 length: 16 amino acids. The V end lost 1 base, the J end lost 0 bases, and 12 bases lay between the germline ends. CDR3 protein: CATSRGSQGVNTEAFF. Partial CDR3 DNA: TGTGCCACCAGCAGAGGGTCACAGGGCGTGAACACTGAA. Based on the CDR3 plus reference TRBV15 and TRBJ1-1, the full variable domain is DAMVIQNPRYQVTQFGKPVTLSCSQTLNHNVMYWYQQKSSQAPKLLFHYYDKDFNNEADTPDNFQSRRPNTSFCFLDIRSPGLGDTAMYLCATSRGSQGVNTEAFFGQGTRLTVV.

For this clone: The CDR3 end lies 3 residues beyond the end of the read and is filled in from the germline J gene. The V and J genes are TRBV6-2 or TRBV6-3 and TRBJ1-5; TRBD1 matches at 8 bases. Germline assignment: CDR1 MNHEY and CDR2 SVGEGT. The ends lost 7 bases at V and 6 bases at J; junction bases unmatched: 11. This CDR3 region has 15 residues. CDR3 in amino acids: CASTPGGARSQPQHF. The part of the CDR3 DNA that was read is TGTGCCAGCACCCCAGGGGGCGCGAGGAGTCAGCCC.

Concerning this clone itself: The sequence runs out 3 residues before the end of the CDR3; the remainder is reconstructed from the germline J gene. The chain recombines TRBV19 with TRBJ1-3; D not resolved. The germline V gene encodes CDR1 LNHDA and CDR2 SQIVND (reference sequence). This CDR3 region has 13 residues. V lost 3 bases and J lost 5, with 8 bases in between. CDR3 residues: CASSIPLRNTIYF. CDR3 DNA, as far as it was read: TGTGCCAGTAGTATTCCCCTCCGAAACACC.

Worth noting for this clone: The CDR3 goes on 3 residues after the read ends, and that part is filled in from the germline J gene. This chain uses TRBV7-9 with TRBJ2-2, with D possibly TRBD2 on 6 matching bases. CDR1 is SEHNR and CDR2 is FQNEAQ in the germline V gene (reference sequence). This CDR3 comprises 15 residues. The sequenced CDR3 bases are TGTGCCAGCAGCCACGATGGGGGGAGGTTTGAAAAG. Translation: CASSHDGGRFEK. The CDR3 in full is CASSHDGGRFEKLFF.

As concerns this clone: The CDR3 end lies 3 residues beyond the end of the read and is filled in from the germline J gene. The chain carries TRBV7-3 and TRBJ1-1; D is undetermined. This CDR3 contains 12 residues. Germline CDR1 is SGHTA and CDR2 is FQGTGA. Trimming removed 5 bases from V and 5 bases from J, with 9 bases in between. This chain's CDR3 is CASSRVGTEAFF. Incomplete CDR3 DNA: TGTGCCAGCAGCCGGGTCGGAACTGAA.

CDR3 DNA, as far as it was read: TGTGCCAGTAGTATCGGGGGATTTTACGAG. It specifies CASSIGGFYE. The complete CDR3 sequence is CASSIGGFYEQYF. The chain combines TRBV19 with TRBJ2-7; TRBD2 is a possible D gene (6 bases). The DNA ends 3 residues before the CDR3 does, and the rest of the CDR3 is filled in from the germline J gene. The CDR3 runs to 13 residues. V lost 3 bases, J lost 4 bases, and 10 bases lay in between. CDR1 and CDR2 (germline): LNHDA, SQIVND (reference sequence). The variable domain in full, completed from reference TRBV19 and TRBJ2-7, reads DGGITQSPKYLFRKEGQNVTLSCEQNLNHDAMYWYRQDPGQGLRLIYYSQIVNDFQKGDIAEGYSVSREKKESFPLTVTSAQKNPTAFYLCASSIGGFYEQYFGPGTRLTVT.

Comment on this clone: The CDR3 end falls 3 residues outside the read, so it is completed with the germline J gene. The chain carries TRBV6-2 or TRBV6-3 and TRBJ1-6; unclear D gene. This CDR3 is 14 amino acids long. CDR1 is MNHEY, CDR2 SVGEGT, per germline. Trimming cost V 8 bases and J 3 bases, with 11 bases left between them. CDR3 DNA, as far as it was read: TGTGCCAGCTTCGACACTCTCTATAATTCACCC. Its protein product is CASFDTLYNSP. The whole CDR3 reads CASFDTLYNSPLHF.

A remark on this clone: Sequencing ends 3 residues short of the CDR3 end; the germline J gene provides the rest. The V call is TRBV5-6, the J call TRBJ1-1, with 7 bases aligning to TRBD1. Germline CDR1 and CDR2: SGHDT and YYEEEE. The length of the CDR3 is 12 residues. CDR3 residues: CASSLPDREAFF. The part of the CDR3 DNA that was read is TGTGCCAGCAGCTTGCCAGACAGGGAG. The full variable domain, rest sourced from reference TRBV5-6 and TRBJ1-1, is DAGVTQSPTHLIKTRGQQVTLRCSPKSGHDTVSWYQQALGQGPQFIFQYYEEEERQRGNFPDRFSGHQFPNYSSELNVNALLLGDSALYLCASSLPDREAFFGQGTRLTVV.

CDR3 DNA, as far as it was read: TGTGCCAGCAGCTCCATAGGGTCCTCCTACGAG. As protein: CASSSIGSSYE. The entire CDR3 is CASSSIGSSYEQYF. The genes are TRBV7-6 and TRBJ2-7; unclear D gene. Sequencing ends 3 residues short of the CDR3 end; the germline J gene provides the rest. V shed 4 bases and J shed 0 bases, with 10 bases lying between them. Germline lookup yields CDR1 SGHVS and CDR2 FNYEAQ. The length of the CDR3 is 14 residues.

On this clone: The read comes to an end 3 residues before the CDR3 does, leaving the germline J gene to fill in the end. This chain joins TRBV12-3 or TRBV12-4 and TRBJ2-5, with a possible D match to TRBD1 (6 bases). V shed 5 bases and J shed 3 bases, with 13 bases lying between them. This CDR3 region has 14 residues. The sequenced CDR3 bases are TGTGCCAGCAGTCCCCTCCGGACAGAAGAGACC. Its protein product is CASSPLRTEET. The whole CDR3 sequence reads CASSPLRTEETQYF.

This clone is labeled medium-sized (0.01 to 0.1%) based on frequency. The read ends 3 residues early relative to the CDR3; the germline J gene fills the gap. The chain recombines TRBV19 with TRBJ2-6, with 8 positions matching TRBD1. The CDR3 spans 16 residues. The trim removed 4 bases at V and 1 base at J, leaving 3 bases unmatched. Looked up from germline, CDR1 is LNHDA and CDR2 is SQIVND (reference sequence). The CDR3 sequence is CASSRGQVSGANVLTF. The CDR3 DNA, read in part, is TGTGCCAGTAGTAGGGGACAGGTTTCTGGGGCCAACGTC.

Worth noting for this clone: The read ends 3 residues early relative to the CDR3; the germline J gene fills the gap. The chain combines TRBV7-6 with TRBJ1-4; 7 bases match TRBD1. V was clipped by 4 bases and J by 7 bases; unmatched bases: 12. The CDR3 totals 16 residues. Germline V CDR1 and CDR2: SGHVS, FNYEAQ. The CDR3: CASSSGQSTFFEKLFF. The CDR3 DNA, read in part, is TGTGCCAGCAGCTCGGGACAGAGTACCTTTTTTGAAAAA.

Points on this clone: The CDR3 end falls 3 residues outside the read, so it is completed with the germline J gene. The genes are TRBV5-8 and TRBJ1-5; 8 bases line up with TRBD1. Germline V gives CDR1 SGHTS, CDR2 YDEGEE. The CDR3 has 15 residues. J lost 7 bases, V lost 1 base, and 7 bases had no gene match. The part of the CDR3 DNA that was read is TGTGCCAGCAGCTTGTGGCAGGGGGCAAGACAGCCC. As protein: CASSLWQGARQP. The full CDR3 protein is CASSLWQGARQPQHF. The whole variable domain, remainder taken from reference TRBV5-8 and TRBJ1-5, is EAGVTQSPTHLIKTRGQQATLRCSPISGHTSVYWYQQALGLGLQFLLWYDEGEERNRGNFPPRFSGRQFPNYSSELNVNALELEDSALYLCASSLWQGARQPQHFGDGTRLSIL.

Of note for this clone: From the germline J gene comes the end of the CDR3, since the read stops 3 residues before it. This sample also contains other DNA sequences that code for the same CDR3. The chain couples TRBV7-2 to TRBJ1-3, with TRBD1 as a possible D gene (5 bases). Trimming took 8 bases from V and 7 from J, leaving 15 bases between them. The CDR3 totals 13 residues. Germline CDR1 is SGHTA and CDR2 is FQGNSA. CDR3 residues: CASRAAGDNTIYF. The sequenced CDR3 bases are TGTGCCAGCCGCGCGGCGGGGGATAACACC.